The next 15 T cell receptor beta chains were all read from a single sample in a study of blood T cells in healthy people across ages. A J-beta primer mix and a sample-barcoded 5' primer were used in a second PCR of roughly 7 to 12 cycles. TCRdb passed the 5' RACE reads through MiXCR, listing each CDR3 protein once. Here the sample spans hundreds of thousands of distinct CDR3 sequences, 40% to 65% being singletons. The specimen was blood. These receptor sequences come from a woman of 80 years or more in good health.

This chain's CDR3 is CASSQGQYTDTQYF. DNA of the CDR3: TGTGCCAGCAGCCAAGGACAGTACACAGATACGCAGTATTTT. J is TRBJ2-3 and V is TRBV14; possible D gene TRBD1, 5 bases. Germline CDR1 is SGHDN and CDR2 is FVKESK. CDR3 length equals 14 residues. V shed 1 base and J shed 2 bases, with 7 bases lying between them.

The chain has TRBV5-8 and TRBJ1-2; maybe TRBD1 (6 bases). Germline V lookup: CDR1 SGHTS, CDR2 YDEGEE. The CDR3 contains 17 residues. V was clipped by 0 bases and J by 3 bases, with 18 bases between them. The CDR3 sequence is CASSLDHRVWLDYGYTF. The CDR3 nucleotides read TGTGCCAGCAGCTTGGACCACAGGGTATGGTTGGACTATGGCTACACCTTC.

This clonotype was recorded a few times. The V gene is TRBV7-2, the J gene TRBJ1-5; TRBD1 is a possible D gene (5 bases). The CDR3 has 16 amino acids. Germline loops: CDR1 SGHTA, CDR2 FQGNSA. The V end lost 1 base, the J end lost 2 bases, and 12 bases lay between the germline ends. CDR3 region: CASSLGRGLGNQPQHF. The CDR3 nucleotides read TGTGCCAGCAGCTTAGGAAGGGGTCTCGGCAATCAGCCCCAGCATTTT.

This clonotype was seen ten or more times. The J gene is TRBJ1-2, the V gene TRBV6-5; a possible D gene is TRBD1 (6 bases). The V and J ends lost 4 bases and 8 bases respectively, with 8 bases between them. The CDR3 spans 11 residues. The germline V gene encodes CDR1 MNHEY and CDR2 SVGAGI. CDR3 sequence reads: CASSSTGGYTF. The CDR3 DNA is TGTGCCAGCAGTTCAACAGGGGGCTACACCTTC.

This clonotype came up many times. The V call is TRBV12-3 or TRBV12-4, the J call TRBJ1-6; 9 nucleotides match TRBD1. The length of the CDR3 is 14 residues. Trimming cost V 3 bases and J 6 bases; bases outside gene matches: 0. The CDR3 region is CASSLDRGNSPLHF. In DNA form, the CDR3 reads TGTGCCAGCAGTTTGGACAGGGGTAATTCACCCCTCCACTTT.

The table lists this clonotype with many counts. V gene TRBV20-1 combines with J gene TRBJ2-5; D is unclear. V lost 1 base, J lost 5 bases, and 2 bases lay in between. Germline V gene lookup returns CDR1 DFQATT and CDR2 SNEGSKA (reference sequence). The CDR3 consists of 10 residues. The CDR3 region is CSARAETQYF. CDR3 DNA: TGCAGTGCTAGAGCTGAGACCCAGTACTTC.

This sequence joins TRBV20-1 and TRBJ1-4; D is ambiguous. Germline V CDR1 and CDR2: DFQATT, SNEGSKA (reference sequence). V was shortened by 3 bases and J by 6 bases, with 17 bases between the two germline ends. The CDR3 sequence is 15 residues long. This CDR3 reads CSASSPVVMDEKLFF. CDR3 coding DNA: TGCAGTGCTAGTAGCCCGGTGGTCATGGATGAAAAACTGTTTTTT.

The table lists this clonotype with a few counts. The V and J genes are TRBV28 and TRBJ2-3; D remains unclear. There are 14 residues in the CDR3. Germline CDR1 MDHEN, CDR2 SYDVKM. V lost 6 bases and J lost 3, with 13 bases in between. CDR3 sequence (DNA): TGTGCCAGCAGCCTAGTTACGGAAACAGATACGCAGTATTTT. Its translation: CASSLVTETDTQYF.

Note on this clonotype: Being one base from a much bigger clone, this may be a read error. This chain links TRBV5-1 with TRBJ2-2; no reliable D call. The CDR3 contains 13 residues. Germline V gene lookup returns CDR1 SGHRS and CDR2 YFSETQ. CDR3 nucleotide sequence: TGCACCAGCAGCTTGATTCCGACCGGGGAGCTGTTTTTT. Protein: CTSSLIPTGELFF. Variable domain in full (rest from reference TRBV5-1 and TRBJ2-2): KAGVTQTPRYLIKTRGQQVTLSCSPISGHRSVSWYQQTPGQGLQFLFEYFSETQRNKGNFPGRFSGRQFSNSRSEMNVSTLELGDSALYLCTSSLIPTGELFFGEGSRLTVL.

This clonotype was observed many times. The V gene is TRBV6-5, the J gene TRBJ2-3; a weak D match, TRBD1 (5 bases). The germline V and J ends were trimmed by 6 bases and 8 bases, with 9 bases remaining between them. CDR1 is MNHEY, CDR2 SVGAGI, per germline. The CDR3 sequence is 11 residues long. CDR3: CASRGQGTQYF. Here the CDR3 DNA reads TGTGCCAGCAGAGGCCAGGGTACGCAGTATTTT.

The chain links TRBV5-1 to TRBJ2-3; 7 positions match TRBD1. This CDR3 is built from 13 residues. V trimming: 4 bases; J trimming: 3 bases; junction bases outside the gene matches: 2. Germline V lookup: CDR1 SGHRS, CDR2 YFSETQ. For the CDR3, the DNA is TGCGCCAGCAGCGCGACAGGGACAGATACGCAGTATTTT. This sequence encodes CASSATGTDTQYF.

This clonotype was observed a few times. The DNA for the CDR3 is TGTGCCAGCTCAAGCACTGAAACCTACTACGAGCAGTACTTC. This gives the protein CASSSTETYYEQYF. The rearrangement joins TRBV3-1 to TRBJ2-7; D is unresolved. Germline V gives CDR1 LGHDT, CDR2 YNNKEL (reference sequence). CDR3 length: 14 amino acids. Trimming pared 8 bases from V and 3 bases from J, leaving 17 bases between.

The chain employs TRBV20-1 and TRBJ2-3; possibly TRBD1 for D (5 bases). Per germline, CDR1 DFQATT and CDR2 SNEGSKA (reference sequence). With 0 bases removed from V and 6 bases from J, the gap between germline ends came to 10 bases. The CDR3 has 13 amino acids. In nucleotides, the CDR3 is TGCAGTGCTAGAGAAACTGGGGCCGATACGCAGTATTTT. It translates to CSARETGADTQYF.

The V call is TRBV20-1, the J call TRBJ1-4; TRBD1 might be the D (5 bases). The germline gives CDR1 DFQATT, CDR2 SNEGSKA (reference sequence). Trimming shortened V by 3 bases and J by 8 bases, and 13 bases separated the two germline ends. This CDR3 spans 13 amino acids. Here the CDR3 DNA reads TGCAGTGCTAGGAGGGGATTCAAGGAAAAACTGTTTTTT. It codes for CSARRGFKEKLFF.

V gene TRBV5-1 combines with J gene TRBJ2-1, with TRBD2 matching over 9 bases. The trim removed 6 bases at V and 7 bases at J, leaving 14 bases unmatched. This CDR3 has 16 residues. The germline V gene has CDR1 SGHRS and CDR2 YFSETQ. CDR3 bases: TGCGCCAGCAAGGAGGCTAGCGGGAAATGGGGGAATGAGCAGTTCTTC. Residues: CASKEASGKWGNEQFF.